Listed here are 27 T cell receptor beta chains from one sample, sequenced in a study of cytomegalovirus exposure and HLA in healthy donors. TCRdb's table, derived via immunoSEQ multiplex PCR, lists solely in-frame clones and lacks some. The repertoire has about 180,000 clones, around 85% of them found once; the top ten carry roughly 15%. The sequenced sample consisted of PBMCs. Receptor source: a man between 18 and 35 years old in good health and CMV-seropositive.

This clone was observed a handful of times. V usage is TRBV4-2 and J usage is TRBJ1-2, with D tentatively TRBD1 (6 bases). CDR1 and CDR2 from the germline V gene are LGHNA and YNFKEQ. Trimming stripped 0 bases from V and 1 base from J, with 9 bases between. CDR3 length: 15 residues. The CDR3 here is CASSQEVRGNYGYTF. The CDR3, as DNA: TGTGCCAGCAGCCAAGAAGTCAGGGGTAACTATGGCTACACCTTC.

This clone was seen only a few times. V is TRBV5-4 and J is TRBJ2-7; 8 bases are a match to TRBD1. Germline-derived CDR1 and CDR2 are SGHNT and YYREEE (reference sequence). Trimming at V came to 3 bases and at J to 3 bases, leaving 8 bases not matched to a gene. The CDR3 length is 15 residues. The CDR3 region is CASSSSDRVGYEQYF. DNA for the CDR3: TGTGCCAGCAGCTCGTCGGACAGGGTTGGCTACGAGCAGTACTTC.

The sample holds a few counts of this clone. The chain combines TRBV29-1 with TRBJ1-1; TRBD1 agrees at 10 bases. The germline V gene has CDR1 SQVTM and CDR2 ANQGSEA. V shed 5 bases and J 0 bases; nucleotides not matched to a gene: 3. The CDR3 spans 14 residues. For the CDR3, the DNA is TGCAGCGTTACCGGGACAGGGGTGAACACTGAAGCTTTCTTT. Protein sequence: CSVTGTGVNTEAFF.

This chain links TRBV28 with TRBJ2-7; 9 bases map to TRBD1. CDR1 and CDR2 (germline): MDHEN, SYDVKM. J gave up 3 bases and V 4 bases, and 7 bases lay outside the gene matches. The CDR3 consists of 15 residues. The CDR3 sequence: CASSSHGTGRYEQYF. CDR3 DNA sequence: TGTGCCAGCAGTTCGCACGGGACAGGGCGCTACGAGCAGTACTTC.

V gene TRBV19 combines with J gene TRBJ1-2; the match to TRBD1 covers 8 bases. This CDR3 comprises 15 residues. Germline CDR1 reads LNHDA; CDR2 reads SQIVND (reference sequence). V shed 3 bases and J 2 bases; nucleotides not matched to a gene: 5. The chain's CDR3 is CASSILDRENYGYTF. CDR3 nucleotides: TGTGCCAGTAGTATCCTGGACAGGGAAAACTATGGCTACACCTTC.

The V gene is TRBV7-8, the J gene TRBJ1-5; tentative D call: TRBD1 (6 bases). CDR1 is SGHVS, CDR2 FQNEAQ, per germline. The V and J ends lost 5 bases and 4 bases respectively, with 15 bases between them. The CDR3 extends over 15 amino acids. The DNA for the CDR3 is TGTGCCAGCAGCCGAAGGGACAAGGTTAATCAGCCCCAGCATTTT. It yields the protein CASSRRDKVNQPQHF.

The CDR3 nucleotides are TGTGCCAGCAGTTACCGACCGCCTCCGGGACAGGGGACTTTCAGCTCCTACAATGAGCAGTTCTTC. It translates to CASSYRPPPGQGTFSSYNEQFF. This chain connects TRBV7-6 to TRBJ2-1; TRBD1 matches at 10 bases. The CDR3 runs 22 residues. With 6 bases clipped from V and 0 bases from J, the junction kept 23 bases outside the gene matches. Germline V CDR1 and CDR2: SGHVS, FNYEAQ.

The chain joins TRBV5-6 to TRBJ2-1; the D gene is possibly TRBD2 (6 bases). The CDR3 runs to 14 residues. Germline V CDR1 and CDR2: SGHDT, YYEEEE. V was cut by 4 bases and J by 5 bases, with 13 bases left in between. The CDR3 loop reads CASSPWPSDNEQFF. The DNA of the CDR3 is TGTGCCAGCAGCCCGTGGCCTAGCGACAATGAGCAGTTCTTC.

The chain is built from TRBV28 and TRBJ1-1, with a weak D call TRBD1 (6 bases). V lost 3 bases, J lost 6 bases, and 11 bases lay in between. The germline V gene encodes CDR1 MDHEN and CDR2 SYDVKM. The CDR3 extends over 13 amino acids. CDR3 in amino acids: CASSLVGQPEAFF. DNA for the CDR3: TGTGCCAGCAGTTTGGTTGGACAGCCTGAAGCTTTCTTT.

The CDR3 sequence is CASSIQGPYGYTF. The CDR3 DNA follows: TGTGCCAGCAGCATACAGGGGCCCTATGGCTACACCTTC. This chain joins TRBV6-6 and TRBJ1-2, with 7 bases aligning to TRBD1. Per the germline V gene, CDR1 is MNHNY and CDR2 is SVGAGI (reference sequence). CDR3 size: 13 residues. The J segment lost 4 bases and the V segment lost 6 bases, leaving 5 bases of the junction unmatched.

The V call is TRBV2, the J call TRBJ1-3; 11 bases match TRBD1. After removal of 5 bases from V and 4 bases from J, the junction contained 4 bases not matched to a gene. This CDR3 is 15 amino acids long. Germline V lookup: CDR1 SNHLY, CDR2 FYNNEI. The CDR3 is CASSPDRGHGNTIYF. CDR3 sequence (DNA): TGTGCCAGCAGTCCGGACAGGGGGCACGGAAACACCATATATTTT.

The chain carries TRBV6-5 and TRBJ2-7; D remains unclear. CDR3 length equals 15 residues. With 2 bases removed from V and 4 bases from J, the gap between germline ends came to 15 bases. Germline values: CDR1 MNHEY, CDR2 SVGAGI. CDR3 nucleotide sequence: TGTGCCAGCAGTTACGGCAGCTCGTACGGGTACGAGCAGTACTTC. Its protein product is CASSYGSSYGYEQYF.

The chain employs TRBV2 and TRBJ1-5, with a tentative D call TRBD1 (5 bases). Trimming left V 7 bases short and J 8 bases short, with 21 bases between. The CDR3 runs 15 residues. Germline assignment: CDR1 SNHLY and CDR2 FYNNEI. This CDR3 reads CASTIGGVLPKPQHF. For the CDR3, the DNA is TGTGCCAGCACCATAGGAGGGGTCCTTCCCAAGCCCCAGCATTTT.

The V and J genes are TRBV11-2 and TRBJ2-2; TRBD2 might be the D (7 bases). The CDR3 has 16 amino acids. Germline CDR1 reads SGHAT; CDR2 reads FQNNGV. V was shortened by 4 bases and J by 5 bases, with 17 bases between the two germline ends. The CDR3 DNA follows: TGTGCCAGCAGCTCCCAGTCGGGGGGCGGAACCGGGGAGCTGTTTTTT. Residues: CASSSQSGGGTGELFF.

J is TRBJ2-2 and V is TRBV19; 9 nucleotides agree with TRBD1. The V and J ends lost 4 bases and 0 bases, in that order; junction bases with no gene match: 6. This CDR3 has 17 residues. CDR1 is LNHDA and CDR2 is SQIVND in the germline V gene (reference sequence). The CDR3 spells CASSTLTGGTNTGELFF. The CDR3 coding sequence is TGTGCCAGTAGTACTCTGACAGGGGGTACGAACACCGGGGAGCTGTTTTTT.

CDR3 residues: CASSWEGDTEAFF. CDR3 DNA sequence: TGTGCCAGCAGCTGGGAGGGGGACACTGAAGCTTTCTTT. V usage is TRBV5-6 and J usage is TRBJ1-1, with D perhaps matching TRBD1 (6 bases). There are 13 residues in the CDR3. CDR1 is SGHDT and CDR2 is YYEEEE in the germline V gene. V was clipped by 3 bases and J by 3 bases, with 9 bases between them.

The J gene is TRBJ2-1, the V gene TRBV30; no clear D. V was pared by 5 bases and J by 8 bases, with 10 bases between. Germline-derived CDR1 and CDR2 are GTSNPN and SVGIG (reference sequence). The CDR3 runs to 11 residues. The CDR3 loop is CAWEALDEQFF. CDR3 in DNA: TGTGCCTGGGAAGCGTTAGATGAGCAGTTCTTC. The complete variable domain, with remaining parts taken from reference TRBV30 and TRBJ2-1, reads SQTIHQWPATLVQPVGSPLSLECTVEGTSNPNLYWYRQAAGRGLQLLFYSVGIGQISSEVPQNLSASRPQDRQFILSSKKLLLSDSGFYLCAWEALDEQFFGPGTRLTVL.

CDR3 sequence (DNA): TGTGCCAGCCGGGGTCAGGGGGCTAGTATCGGGGAGCTGTTTTTT. Its translation is CASRGQGASIGELFF. The chain employs TRBV2 and TRBJ2-2; TRBD1 matches 8 bases. This CDR3 comprises 15 residues. V was clipped by 8 bases and J by 7 bases; unmatched bases: 12. Germline lookup yields CDR1 SNHLY and CDR2 FYNNEI. Filled out from reference TRBV2 and TRBJ2-2, the complete variable domain reads EPEVTQTPSHQVTQMGQEVILRCVPISNHLYFYWYRQILGQKVEFLVSFYNNEISEKSEIFDDQFSVERPDGSNFTLKIRSTKLEDSAMYFCASRGQGASIGELFFGEGSRLTVL.

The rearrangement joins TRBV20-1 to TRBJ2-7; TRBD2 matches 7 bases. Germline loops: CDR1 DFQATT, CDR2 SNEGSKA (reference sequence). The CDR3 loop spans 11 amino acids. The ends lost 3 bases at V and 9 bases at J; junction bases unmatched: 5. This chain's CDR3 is CSARGREMQYF. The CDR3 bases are TGCAGTGCTAGGGGGCGGGAGATGCAGTACTTC.

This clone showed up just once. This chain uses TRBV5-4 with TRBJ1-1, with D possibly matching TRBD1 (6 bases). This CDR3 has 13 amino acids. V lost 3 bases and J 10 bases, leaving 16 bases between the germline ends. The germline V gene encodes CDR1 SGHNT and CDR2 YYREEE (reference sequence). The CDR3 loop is CASSSDSSEGAFF. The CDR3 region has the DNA TGTGCCAGCAGCTCGGACAGCTCTGAGGGAGCTTTCTTT.

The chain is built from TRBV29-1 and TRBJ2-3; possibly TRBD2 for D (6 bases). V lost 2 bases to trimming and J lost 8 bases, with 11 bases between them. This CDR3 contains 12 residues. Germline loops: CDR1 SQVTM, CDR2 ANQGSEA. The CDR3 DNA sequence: TGCAGCGTTGAAAGGGCGGAGGGTACGCAGTATTTT. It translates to CSVERAEGTQYF.

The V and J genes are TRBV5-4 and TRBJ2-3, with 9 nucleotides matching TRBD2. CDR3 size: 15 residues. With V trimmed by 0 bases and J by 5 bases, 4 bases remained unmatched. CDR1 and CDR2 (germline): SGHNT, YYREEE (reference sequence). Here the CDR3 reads CASSLAGTSQDTQYF. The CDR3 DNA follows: TGTGCCAGCAGCTTGGCCGGGACTAGCCAAGATACGCAGTATTTT.

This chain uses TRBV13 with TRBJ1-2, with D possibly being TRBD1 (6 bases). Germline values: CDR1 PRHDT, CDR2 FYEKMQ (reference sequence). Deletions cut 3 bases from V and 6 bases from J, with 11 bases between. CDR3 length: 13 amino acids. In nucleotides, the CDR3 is TGTGCCAGCAGCTTCAGGGGCAGTGATGGCTACACCTTC. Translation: CASSFRGSDGYTF.

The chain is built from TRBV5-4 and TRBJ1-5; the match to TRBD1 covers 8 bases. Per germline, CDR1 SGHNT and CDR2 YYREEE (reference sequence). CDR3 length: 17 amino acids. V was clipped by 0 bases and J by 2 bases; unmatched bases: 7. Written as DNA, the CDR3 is TGTGCCAGCAGCTTGGCCGGACAGGGTTGGGGCAATCAGCCCCAGCATTTT. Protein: CASSLAGQGWGNQPQHF.

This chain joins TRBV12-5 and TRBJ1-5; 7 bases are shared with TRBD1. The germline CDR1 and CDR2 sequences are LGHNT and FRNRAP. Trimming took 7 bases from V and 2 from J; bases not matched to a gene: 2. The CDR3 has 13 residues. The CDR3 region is CASEGAGNQPQHF. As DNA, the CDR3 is TGTGCTAGTGAGGGGGCGGGCAATCAGCCCCAGCATTTT.

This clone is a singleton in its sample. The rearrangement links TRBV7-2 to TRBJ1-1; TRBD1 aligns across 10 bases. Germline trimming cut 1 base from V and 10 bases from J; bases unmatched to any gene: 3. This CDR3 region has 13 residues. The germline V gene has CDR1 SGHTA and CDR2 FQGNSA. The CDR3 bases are TGTGCCAGCAGCTTAGATCGGGACAGGGGAGCTTTCTTT. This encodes CASSLDRDRGAFF.

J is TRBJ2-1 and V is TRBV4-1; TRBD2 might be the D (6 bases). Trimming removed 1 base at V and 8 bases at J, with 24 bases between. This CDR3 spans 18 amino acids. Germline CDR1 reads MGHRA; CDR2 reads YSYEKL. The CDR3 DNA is TGCGCCAGCAGCCAAGTCCACTTTAGCGGTGTCCCGAGGTATGAGCAGTTCTTC. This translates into CASSQVHFSGVPRYEQFF.